A single sample is the source of the 21 T cell receptor beta chains below, sequenced in a study of shared clonotypes between healthy human individuals. TCRdb's copy holds only in-frame clones and misses some; the assay was immunoSEQ multiplex PCR. The profile covers 2 million to 2.5 million clones, with roughly 92% appearing a single time and about 0.36% taken by the ten largest. Sequencing was done on a sample of naive CD4+ T cells from PBMCs. Subset: CD45RA+ positively selected. The receptors were gathered from a man aged 18-30 years in good health. Some clones in this sample may be carry-over from other donors' samples.

The V and J genes are TRBV12-5 and TRBJ2-1; TRBD1 might be the D (6 bases). V shed 3 bases and J shed 5 bases, with 23 bases lying between them. CDR3 size: 18 residues. The V gene's germline CDR1 is LGHNT and CDR2 FRNRAP. The CDR3 DNA follows: TGTGCTAGTGGTTTAATGGCCGGGTCCCAGGGGCGGGACAATGAGCAGTTCTTC. Its protein product is CASGLMAGSQGRDNEQFF.

J is TRBJ1-3 and V is TRBV27; D is undetermined. Deletions cut 2 bases from V and 0 bases from J, with 5 bases between. The germline V gene has CDR1 MNHEY and CDR2 SMNVEV (reference sequence). CDR3 size: 14 residues. The CDR3 here is CASSLQSSGNTIYF. The CDR3 DNA follows: TGTGCCAGCAGTTTACAGAGCTCTGGAAACACCATATATTTT.

This chain links TRBV9 with TRBJ2-1, with D perhaps TRBD2 (6 bases). This CDR3 is 17 amino acids long. With 0 bases removed from V and 4 bases from J, the gap between germline ends came to 17 bases. The germline CDR1 and CDR2 sequences are SGDLS and YYNGEE. The CDR3 loop is CASSVVSSGGAYNEQFF. The CDR3 bases are TGTGCCAGCAGCGTAGTTAGTAGCGGAGGCGCGTACAATGAGCAGTTCTTC.

The count of this clone is one. This rearrangement joins TRBV7-3 to TRBJ2-5; D unresolved. This CDR3 is built from 14 residues. Germline loops: CDR1 SGHTA, CDR2 FQGTGA. The V gene lost 2 bases and the J gene lost 1 base, with 8 bases spanning the gap. CDR3 DNA: TGTGCCAGCAGCTTACACGGCAGCCAAGAGACCCAGTACTTC. Translating gives CASSLHGSQETQYF.

Of note for this clone: This sample also contains other DNA sequences that code for the same CDR3. The DNA of the CDR3 is TGTGCCAGCAGTCGACAGGGAGACACTGAAGCTTTCTTT. It codes for CASSRQGDTEAFF. The chain is built from TRBV7-6 and TRBJ1-1; 7 positions match TRBD1. This CDR3 spans 13 amino acids. The ends lost 6 bases at V and 3 bases at J; junction bases unmatched: 4. Germline V gives CDR1 SGHVS, CDR2 FNYEAQ.

The chain is built from TRBV18 and TRBJ2-7; D not certain. Germline V gene lookup returns CDR1 KGHSH and CDR2 LQKENI. The CDR3 extends over 14 amino acids. Trimming took off 3 bases at V and 0 bases at J, with 9 bases between the two ends. The CDR3 DNA reads as TGTGCCAGCTCACCTAACGCCGTCTCCTACGAGCAGTACTTC. This encodes CASSPNAVSYEQYF.

The rearrangement joins TRBV28 to TRBJ1-6; D gene ambiguous. The ends were cut back, 2 bases at V and 10 bases at J, with 15 bases in the middle. Germline lookup yields CDR1 MDHEN and CDR2 SYDVKM. This CDR3 is built from 15 residues. CDR3 DNA sequence: TGTGCCAGCAGTTTAACGGCGGCATTTCGGTCACCCCTCCACTTT. It encodes CASSLTAAFRSPLHF.

This sequence joins TRBV6-5 and TRBJ2-4; the match to TRBD2 covers 7 bases. With V trimmed by 0 bases and J by 5 bases, 4 bases remained unmatched. Germline V gene lookup returns CDR1 MNHEY and CDR2 SVGAGI. The CDR3 length is 15 residues. The CDR3 sequence is CASSYSRLAENIQYF. The CDR3 bases are TGTGCCAGCAGTTACTCGCGGCTAGCGGAAAACATTCAGTACTTC.

The chain is built from TRBV6-6 and TRBJ2-5; 10 nucleotides align to TRBD1. Germline trimming cut 5 bases from V and 5 bases from J; bases unmatched to any gene: 11. The CDR3 covers 16 residues. Germline V CDR1 and CDR2: MNHNY, SVGAGI (reference sequence). CDR3 in amino acids: CASSTSKTGGSETQYF. The CDR3, as DNA: TGTGCCAGCAGTACCTCAAAGACAGGGGGCTCGGAGACCCAGTACTTC.

The rearrangement joins TRBV28 to TRBJ1-2; 7 bases map to TRBD1. The CDR3 sequence is 12 residues long. Trimming at V came to 5 bases and at J to 7 bases, leaving 4 bases not matched to a gene. Germline V gene data show CDR1 as MDHEN and CDR2 as SYDVKM. The CDR3 loop is CASSINRGGYTF. The CDR3, as DNA: TGTGCCAGCAGTATCAACAGGGGTGGCTACACCTTC.

The rearrangement joins TRBV9 to TRBJ2-2, with unresolved D. The CDR3 consists of 16 residues. V was clipped by 0 bases and J by 7 bases, with 16 bases between them. CDR1 is SGDLS and CDR2 is YYNGEE in the germline V gene. The CDR3: CASSVAGPRVGGELFF. DNA of the CDR3: TGTGCCAGCAGCGTAGCAGGTCCTCGAGTTGGCGGGGAGCTGTTTTTT.

The gene calls are TRBV29-1 and TRBJ2-7, with 7 bases lining up with TRBD2. The V segment lost 6 bases and the J segment 8 bases; nucleotides outside the gene matches: 7. This CDR3 has 11 amino acids. Germline CDR1 is SQVTM and CDR2 is ANQGSEA. CDR3 in DNA: TGCAGCGTAACTGGGACTACCCAGCAGTACTTC. It encodes CSVTGTTQQYF.

V gene TRBV6-6 combines with J gene TRBJ2-7; 7 bases are shared with TRBD2. V lost 2 bases to trimming and J lost 2 bases; unmatched junction nucleotides: 3. The CDR3 loop spans 14 amino acids. The V gene's germline CDR1 is MNHNY and CDR2 SVGAGI (reference sequence). CDR3 coding DNA: TGTGCCAGCAGTTACGGGGGGGGTCCCTACGAGCAGTACTTC. The encoded protein is CASSYGGGPYEQYF.

This sequence joins TRBV13 and TRBJ2-3, with a tentative D call TRBD2 (5 bases). The CDR3 totals 12 residues. Trimming took 0 bases from V and 8 from J, leaving 6 bases between them. Per germline, CDR1 PRHDT and CDR2 FYEKMQ (reference sequence). CDR3 nucleotide sequence: TGTGCCAGCAGCTTAGGTGCGGGTACGCAGTATTTT. Translating it yields CASSLGAGTQYF.

The rearrangement links TRBV6-6 to TRBJ2-7; TRBD1 agrees at 11 bases. In germline, CDR1 is MNHNY, CDR2 SVGAGI (reference sequence). This CDR3 has 15 residues. V dropped 6 bases and J dropped 9; count of bases not matched to a gene: 13. The DNA of the CDR3 is TGTGCCAGCAGCTCCCAAGGTTGGGACAGGGGGGTGCAGTACTTC. The encoded protein is CASSSQGWDRGVQYF.

The V call is TRBV30, the J call TRBJ1-5; 7 nucleotides line up with TRBD1. Trimming took 1 base from V and 0 from J; bases not matched to a gene: 6. The CDR3 consists of 16 residues. Germline values: CDR1 GTSNPN, CDR2 SVGIG (reference sequence). The CDR3 loop reads CAWSASPGGSNQPQHF. Written as DNA, the CDR3 is TGTGCCTGGAGTGCCTCCCCAGGGGGTAGCAATCAGCCCCAGCATTTT.

The V call is TRBV2, the J call TRBJ2-3; 8 nucleotides match TRBD2. This CDR3 has 15 amino acids. Germline CDR1 and CDR2: SNHLY and FYNNEI. V lost 7 bases to trimming and J lost 0 bases; unmatched junction nucleotides: 6. CDR3 nucleotide sequence: TGTGCCAGCAAAGAGACTAGCGCTAGCACAGATACGCAGTATTTT. Translating it yields CASKETSASTDTQYF.

The V call is TRBV28, the J call TRBJ1-5, with no clear D. Germline V CDR1 and CDR2: MDHEN, SYDVKM. The CDR3 has 14 amino acids. Between the trimmed V and J ends, which lost 7 bases and 0 bases, there was a span of 10 bases. In nucleotides, the CDR3 is TGTGCCAGCATGGCGGGTAATAGCAATCAGCCCCAGCATTTT. Translation gives CASMAGNSNQPQHF.

V gene TRBV7-9 combines with J gene TRBJ2-7, with 13 bases matching TRBD2. CDR1 is SEHNR, CDR2 FQNEAQ, per germline (reference sequence). CDR3 size: 15 residues. The J segment lost 2 bases and the V segment lost 4 bases, leaving 2 bases of the junction unmatched. CDR3 sequence: CASSWGTSGTYEQYF. The CDR3 DNA reads as TGTGCCAGCAGCTGGGGGACTAGCGGGACCTACGAGCAGTACTTC.

Worth noting for this clone: Other DNA sequences of this sample code for an identical CDR3. The chain uses TRBV5-1 and TRBJ1-1; possible D gene TRBD1, 5 bases. The germline V gene encodes CDR1 SGHRS and CDR2 YFSETQ. Trimming took 0 bases from V and 4 from J, leaving 7 bases between them. The CDR3 is made up of 13 amino acids. CDR3 residues: CASSLGGTTEAFF. The CDR3 nucleotides are TGCGCCAGCAGCTTGGGTGGGACCACTGAAGCTTTCTTT. The full variable domain, in which reference TRBV5-1 and TRBJ1-1 provide the parts outside the CDR3, is KAGVTQTPRYLIKTRGQQVTLSCSPISGHRSVSWYQQTPGQGLQFLFEYFSETQRNKGNFPGRFSGRQFSNSRSEMNVSTLELGDSALYLCASSLGGTTEAFFGQGTRLTVV.

V gene TRBV2 combines with J gene TRBJ1-1; D gene uncertain. The CDR3 loop spans 15 amino acids. Germline V CDR1 and CDR2: SNHLY, FYNNEI. With 7 bases removed from V and 3 bases from J, the gap between germline ends came to 18 bases. This CDR3 reads CASKSPSLRDTEAFF. CDR3 bases: TGTGCCAGCAAGTCCCCTTCTCTTAGGGACACTGAAGCTTTCTTT.